This T cell receptor (beta chain) was profiled in a study of human T cells and chemical hapten exposure. Looking at the study overall: Largely, small differences in pooled library volume made per-sample TCR yields vary.

Time point defined: healthy volunteer bleed at 6 weeks. Unfractionated whole blood was the source from which total RNA was extracted. The library labeled individual cDNA molecules by adding unique molecular identifiers to them. Original analysis: Samples ranged from roughly 23,224 to 700,000 TCRs, with a median of roughly 93,000. TCRdb re-derived calls from the RACE reads in MiXCR, one entry per CDR3 protein. It is TCRdb's table, rather than the study itself, that gives the V and J calls and clone size. In the table there are 35,000 to 55,000 distinct CDR3 sequences, around 4% of which are singletons. V lost 3 bases, J lost 2 bases, and 3 bases stayed unmatched. Germline assignment: CDR1 SGDLS and CDR2 YYNGEE. The CDR3 extends over 14 amino acids. This clonotype has ten or more counts.

V is TRBV9 and J is TRBJ2-3; 7 nucleotides align to TRBD2. Sequences were obtained from whole blood. The TCR comes from a human donor in good health. Some clones in this sample may be carry-over from other donors' samples. CDR3 region: CASSGGTTTDTQYF. DNA of the CDR3: TGTGCCAGCAGCGGCGGGACTACCACAGATACGCAGTATTTT.